The 21 T cell receptor beta chains in this list originate from one sample, sequenced in a study of T cell changes during pregnancy in multiple sclerosis. The method was immunoSEQ multiplex PCR; TCRdb's version includes in-frame clones alone and lacks a portion of them. This table holds roughly 41,000 clones, roughly 94% found once. The specimen was peripheral blood, collected in the third trimester of pregnancy. The receptors originated from a female donor with multiple sclerosis, enrolled in a pregnancy study.

The CDR3 sequence: CASSRRLAGGDNEQFF. The CDR3 nucleotides read TGTGCCAGCAGTAGACGACTAGCGGGAGGAGACAATGAGCAGTTCTTC. The V gene is TRBV27, the J gene TRBJ2-1; the match to TRBD2 covers 13 bases. V was clipped by 5 bases and J by 5 bases; unmatched bases: 6. Germline CDR1 reads MNHEY; CDR2 reads SMNVEV (reference sequence). The CDR3 extends over 16 amino acids.

This clone was found a few times. CDR3 DNA: TGTGCCATCAGTGAGACAGGGTCACTTGGCTACACCTTC. It encodes CAISETGSLGYTF. V usage is TRBV10-3 and J usage is TRBJ1-2; tentative D call: TRBD1 (6 bases). With 2 bases removed from V and 7 bases from J, the gap between germline ends came to 11 bases. Germline V gene lookup returns CDR1 ENHRY and CDR2 SYGVKD. CDR3 length equals 13 residues.

The chain joins TRBV7-8 to TRBJ2-7, with 8 bases identical to TRBD1. V was clipped by 3 bases and J by 3 bases; unmatched bases: 4. There are 14 residues in the CDR3. The germline gives CDR1 SGHVS, CDR2 FQNEAQ. CDR3 coding DNA: TGTGCCAGCAGCTTGGGACAGGCCGGCTACGAGCAGTACTTC. This sequence encodes CASSLGQAGYEQYF.

V is TRBV4-2 and J is TRBJ2-2, with 7 bases that match TRBD2. The CDR3 spans 19 residues. Germline V CDR1 and CDR2: LGHNA, YNFKEQ. V dropped 0 bases and J dropped 3; count of bases not matched to a gene: 13. Written as DNA, the CDR3 is TGTGCCAGCAGCCAAGATTCCCCATCACTAGCGACCTACACCGGGGAGCTGTTTTTT. Protein: CASSQDSPSLATYTGELFF.

The rearrangement uses TRBV10-3 and TRBJ1-3, with 7 bases that match TRBD1. Germline V gene sequence: CDR1 ENHRY, CDR2 SYGVKD. The length of the CDR3 is 15 residues. After removal of 5 bases from V and 0 bases from J, the junction contained 4 bases not matched to a gene. The CDR3 DNA reads TGTGCCATCAGTTCTGACAGGGACTCTGGAAACACCATATATTTT. This gives the protein CAISSDRDSGNTIYF.

This clone was found once. V and J are TRBV7-2 and TRBJ2-3; D is unclear. This CDR3 is built from 16 residues. V was trimmed by 5 bases and J by 3 bases, leaving 18 bases between them. Germline V gene lookup returns CDR1 SGHTA and CDR2 FQGNSA. CDR3 DNA: TGTGCCAGCAGCCCAAACAGAGCCCCACGGACAGATACGCAGTATTTT. Amino acid sequence: CASSPNRAPRTDTQYF.

The chain joins TRBV5-4 to TRBJ2-7, with TRBD1 matching over 10 bases. The CDR3 runs to 14 residues. The germline V gene has CDR1 SGHNT and CDR2 YYREEE (reference sequence). After removal of 6 bases from V and 5 bases from J, the junction contained 8 bases not matched to a gene. As DNA, the CDR3 is TGTGCCAGCACCTCGGGACAGGGGATTCACGAGCAGTACTTC. This gives the protein CASTSGQGIHEQYF.

The chain has TRBV9 and TRBJ1-3; 7 bases line up with TRBD1. V lost 3 bases and J lost 1; bases outside the gene matches: 4. The CDR3 is 15 amino acids. CDR1 is SGDLS and CDR2 is YYNGEE in the germline V gene. CDR3 DNA: TGTGCCAGCAGCGGGGCAGGGGGTTCTGGAAACACCATATATTTT. This sequence encodes CASSGAGGSGNTIYF.

The CDR3 sequence is CASSQDGTSNEQFF. CDR3 nucleotide sequence: TGCGCCAGCAGCCAAGATGGGACTAGCAATGAGCAGTTCTTC. The V gene is TRBV4-1, the J gene TRBJ2-1; 8 bases are shared with TRBD2. CDR3 length equals 14 residues. V shed 0 bases and J 6 bases; nucleotides not matched to a gene: 1. Germline-derived CDR1 and CDR2 are MGHRA and YSYEKL.

The chain combines TRBV7-6 with TRBJ1-6; 7 nucleotides agree with TRBD1. The CDR3 loop spans 14 amino acids. Germline loops: CDR1 SGHVS, CDR2 FNYEAQ. Trimming at V came to 4 bases and at J to 6 bases, leaving 3 bases not matched to a gene. CDR3 sequence: CASSSTGTNSPLHF. Written as DNA, the CDR3 is TGTGCCAGCAGCTCGACAGGGACTAATTCACCCCTCCACTTT.

The chain joins TRBV5-6 to TRBJ2-1; TRBD2 matches at 10 bases. V was clipped by 3 bases and J by 3 bases; unmatched bases: 15. This CDR3 spans 19 amino acids. CDR1 and CDR2 from the germline V gene are SGHDT and YYEEEE. The CDR3: CASSSPSGLAGDHYNEQFF. The CDR3 DNA sequence: TGTGCCAGCAGCTCCCCCTCGGGCCTAGCGGGGGACCACTACAATGAGCAGTTCTTC.

This clone was observed a single time. Here the CDR3 reads CASSRTSGSQREQYF. CDR3 coding DNA: TGTGCCAGCAGCCGGACTAGCGGGAGCCAACGGGAGCAGTACTTC. V is TRBV28 and J is TRBJ2-7; 13 bases match TRBD2. This CDR3 comprises 15 residues. Germline-derived CDR1 and CDR2 are MDHEN and SYDVKM. The trim removed 6 bases at V and 7 bases at J, leaving 9 bases unmatched.

The genes are TRBV7-2 and TRBJ1-1; D unclear. Trimming stripped 1 base from V and 6 bases from J, with 15 bases between. The CDR3 extends over 15 amino acids. Per the germline V gene, CDR1 is SGHTA and CDR2 is FQGNSA. The CDR3 DNA sequence: TGTGCCAGCAGCTTAGATCAGGTCGGGAGTTCTGAAGCTTTCTTT. As protein: CASSLDQVGSSEAFF.

The V and J genes are TRBV9 and TRBJ1-2, with D perhaps TRBD1 (6 bases). Germline CDR1 is SGDLS and CDR2 is YYNGEE. Trimming took 4 bases from V and 3 from J, leaving 16 bases between them. The CDR3 consists of 15 residues. The CDR3 reads CASSPTPGAHYGYTF. The CDR3 bases are TGTGCCAGCAGCCCGACCCCAGGGGCTCACTATGGCTACACCTTC.

As regards this clone: Germline and junction disagree at one end, which may indicate a read error. The rearrangement joins TRBV11-2 to TRBJ1-1, with D perhaps matching TRBD1 (6 bases). Germline CDR1 SGHAT, CDR2 FQNNGV. The length of the CDR3 is 13 residues. The CDR3 nucleotides are TGTGCCAGCAGCTTCACGGATGACAGGCCCGTGATCTTT. Translation: CASSFTDDRPVIF. Based on the CDR3 plus reference TRBV11-2 and TRBJ1-1, the full variable domain is EAGVAQSPRYKIIEKRQSVAFWCNPISGHATLYWYQQILGQGPKLLIQFQNNGVVDDSQLPKDRFSAERLKGVDSTLKIQPAKLEDSAVYLCASSFTDDRPVIFGQGTRLTVV.

This chain links TRBV5-4 with TRBJ1-2; 8 bases map to TRBD1. From germline, CDR1 is SGHNT and CDR2 YYREEE (reference sequence). V shed 4 bases, J shed 1 base, and the junction held 6 bases outside the gene matches. This CDR3 contains 15 residues. The chain's CDR3 is CASSLLTGDNYGYTF. The CDR3 region has the DNA TGTGCCAGCAGCCTCCTGACAGGGGATAACTATGGCTACACCTTC.

The CDR3 coding sequence is TGTGCCAGCAGGCCCAACTTATTGCATACGCAGTATTTT. Its translation is CASRPNLLHTQYF. V and J are TRBV25-1 and TRBJ2-3; the D is unclear. The CDR3 has 13 amino acids. Trimming took 6 bases from V and 7 from J, leaving 14 bases between them. Germline V CDR1 and CDR2: MGHDK, SYGVNS. Full variable domain (outside the CDR3, taken from reference TRBV25-1 and TRBJ2-3): EADIYQTPRYLVIGTGKKITLECSQTMGHDKMYWYQQDPGMELHLIHYSYGVNSTEKGDLSSESTVSRIRTEHFPLTLESARPSHTSQYLCASRPNLLHTQYFGPGTRLTVL.

The chain recombines TRBV27 with TRBJ2-1; tentatively, D is TRBD1 (6 bases). V was pared by 5 bases and J by 2 bases, with 16 bases between. The germline gives CDR1 MNHEY, CDR2 SMNVEV (reference sequence). This CDR3 comprises 16 residues. In nucleotides, the CDR3 is TGTGCCAGCAGTGCGTCACAGGGTGAAACCTACAATGAGCAGTTCTTC. Protein sequence: CASSASQGETYNEQFF.

The chain is built from TRBV14 and TRBJ2-7; 8 nucleotides match TRBD1. Looked up from germline, CDR1 is SGHDN and CDR2 is FVKESK. CDR3 length equals 14 residues. The ends lost 4 bases at V and 3 bases at J; junction bases unmatched: 5. CDR3 nucleotide sequence: TGTGCCAGCAGCCGGGGACAGGAAATCTACGAGCAGTACTTC. It codes for CASSRGQEIYEQYF. The variable domain in full, with the rest retrieved from reference TRBV14 and TRBJ2-7, is EAGVTQFPSHSVIEKGQTVTLRCDPISGHDNLYWYRRVMGKEIKFLLHFVKESKQDESGMPNNRFLAERTGGTYSTLKVQPAELEDSGVYFCASSRGQEIYEQYFGPGTRLTVT.

The rearrangement uses TRBV5-4 and TRBJ1-1; 7 positions agree with TRBD1. Germline assignment: CDR1 SGHNT and CDR2 YYREEE (reference sequence). CDR3 length equals 15 residues. The J segment lost 1 base and the V segment lost 0 bases, leaving 3 bases of the junction unmatched. In DNA, the CDR3 is TGTGCCAGCAGCTTGGTTCGGACAGGGAACACTGAAGCTTTCTTT. This codes for CASSLVRTGNTEAFF.

The rearrangement uses TRBV7-8 and TRBJ1-2; D gene uncertain. This CDR3 is built from 13 residues. V gave up 1 base and J gave up 2 bases, with 5 bases separating them. Germline V gene data show CDR1 as SGHVS and CDR2 as FQNEAQ. DNA for the CDR3: TGTGCCAGCAGCTTAGACGGGAACTATGGCTACACCTTC. This sequence encodes CASSLDGNYGYTF.